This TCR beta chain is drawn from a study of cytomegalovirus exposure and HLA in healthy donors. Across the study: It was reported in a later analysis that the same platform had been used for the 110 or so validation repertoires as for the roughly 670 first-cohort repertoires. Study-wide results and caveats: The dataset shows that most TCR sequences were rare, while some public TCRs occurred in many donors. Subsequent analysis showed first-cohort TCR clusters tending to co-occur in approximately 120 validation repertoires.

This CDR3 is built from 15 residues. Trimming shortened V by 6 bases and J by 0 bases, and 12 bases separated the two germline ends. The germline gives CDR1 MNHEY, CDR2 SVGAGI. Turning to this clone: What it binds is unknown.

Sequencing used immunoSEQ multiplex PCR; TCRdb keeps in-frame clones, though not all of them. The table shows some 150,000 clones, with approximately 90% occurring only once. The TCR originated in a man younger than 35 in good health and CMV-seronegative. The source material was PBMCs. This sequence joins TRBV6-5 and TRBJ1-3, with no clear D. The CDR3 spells CASSPTRTSGNTIYF. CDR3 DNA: TGTGCCAGCAGCCCAACACGCACCTCTGGAAACACCATATATTTT.